This T cell receptor (beta chain) is from a study of low-dose radiotherapy and immunotherapy resistance in tumors. Looking at the study overall: Patients of Cohort 1 had 0.5 Gy fractions every 2 weeks, which summed to 6.5 Gy. Every two weeks, cyclophosphamide 200 mg/m2 was infused one day before radiation plus immunotherapy.

In its sample, this clonotype ranks as medium-sized. As for time point: after trial treatment. The treatment denotes: LDRT plus nivolumab, ipilimumab, low-dose cyclophosphamide and aspirin (RACIN trial). Donors, who were enrolled in a single-arm phase I dose-escalation trial, received nivolumab, ipilimumab, aspirin, low-dose cyclophosphamide and low-dose radiotherapy. Trimming shortened V by 3 bases and J by 10 bases, and 15 bases separated the two germline ends. The germline V gene has CDR1 KGHDR and CDR2 SFDVKD. The CDR3 extends over 14 amino acids. Both TCRalpha and TCRbeta chains were reverse transcribed with V-gene-specific primers. TCR amplification ran approximately 20 PCR cycles using constant-region and V-primer adapter primers. TCRdb processed the reads anew with MiXCR; each CDR3 protein has one entry. Of fewer than 50,000 distinct CDR3 sequences listed, 25% to 30% are singletons.

J is TRBJ2-1 and V is TRBV24-1; TRBD1 is a possible D gene (6 bases). The sample was PBMCs, taken after low-dose radiotherapy plus immunotherapy. The clonotype comes from a male donor with prostate cancer. CDR3 residues: CATSDGRGGNEQFF. CDR3 bases: TGTGCCACCAGTGATGGAAGAGGGGGAAACGAGCAGTTCTTC.